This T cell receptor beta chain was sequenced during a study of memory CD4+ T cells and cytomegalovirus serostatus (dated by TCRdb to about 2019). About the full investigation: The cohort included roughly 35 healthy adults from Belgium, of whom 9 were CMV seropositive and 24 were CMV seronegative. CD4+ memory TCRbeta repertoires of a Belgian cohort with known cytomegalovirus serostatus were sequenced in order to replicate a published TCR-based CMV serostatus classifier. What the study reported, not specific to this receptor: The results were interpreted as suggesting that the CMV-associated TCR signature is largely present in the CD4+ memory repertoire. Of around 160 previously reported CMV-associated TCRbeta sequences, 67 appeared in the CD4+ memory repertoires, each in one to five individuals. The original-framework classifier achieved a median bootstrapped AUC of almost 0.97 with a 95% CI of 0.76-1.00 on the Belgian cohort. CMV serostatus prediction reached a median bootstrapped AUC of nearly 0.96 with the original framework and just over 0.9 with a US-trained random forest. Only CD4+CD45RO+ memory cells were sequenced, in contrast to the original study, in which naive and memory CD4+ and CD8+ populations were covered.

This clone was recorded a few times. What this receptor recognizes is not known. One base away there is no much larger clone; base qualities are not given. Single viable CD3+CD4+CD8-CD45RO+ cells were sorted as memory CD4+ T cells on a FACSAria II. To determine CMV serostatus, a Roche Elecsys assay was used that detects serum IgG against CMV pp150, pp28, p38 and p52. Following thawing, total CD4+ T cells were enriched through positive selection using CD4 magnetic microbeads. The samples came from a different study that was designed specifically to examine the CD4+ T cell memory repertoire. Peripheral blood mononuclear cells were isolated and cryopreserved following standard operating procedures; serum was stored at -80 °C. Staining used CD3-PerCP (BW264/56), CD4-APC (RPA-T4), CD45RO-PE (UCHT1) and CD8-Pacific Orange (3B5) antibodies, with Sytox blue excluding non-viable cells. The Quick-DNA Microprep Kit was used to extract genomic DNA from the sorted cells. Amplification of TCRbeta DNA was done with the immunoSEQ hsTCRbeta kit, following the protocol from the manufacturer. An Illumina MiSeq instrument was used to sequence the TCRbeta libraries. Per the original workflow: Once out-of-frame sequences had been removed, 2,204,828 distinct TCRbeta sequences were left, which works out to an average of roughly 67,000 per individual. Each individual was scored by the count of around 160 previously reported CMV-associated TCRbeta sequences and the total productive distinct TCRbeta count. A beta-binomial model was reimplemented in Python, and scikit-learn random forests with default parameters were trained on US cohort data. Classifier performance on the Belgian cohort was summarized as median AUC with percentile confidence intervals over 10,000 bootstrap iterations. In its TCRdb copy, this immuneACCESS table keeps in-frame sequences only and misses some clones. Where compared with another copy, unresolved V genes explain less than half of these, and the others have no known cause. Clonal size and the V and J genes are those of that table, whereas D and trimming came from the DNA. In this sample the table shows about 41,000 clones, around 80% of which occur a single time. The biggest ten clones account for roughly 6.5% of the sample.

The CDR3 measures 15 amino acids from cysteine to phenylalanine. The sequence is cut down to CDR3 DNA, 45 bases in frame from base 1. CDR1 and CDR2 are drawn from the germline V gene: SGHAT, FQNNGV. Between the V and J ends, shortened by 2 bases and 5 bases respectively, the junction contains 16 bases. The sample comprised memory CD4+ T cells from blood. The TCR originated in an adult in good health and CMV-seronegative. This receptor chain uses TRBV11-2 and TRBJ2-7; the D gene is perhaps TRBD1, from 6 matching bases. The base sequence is TGTGCCAGCAGCTTAAGGGACACAGGGATCCACGAGCAGTACTTC. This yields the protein CASSLRDTGIHEQYF.